This passage covers 27 T cell receptor beta chains from one sample sequenced in a study of cytotoxic CD8 clonotypes in ibrutinib-treated CLL. Produced via immunoSEQ multiplex PCR; TCRdb's table is partial and in-frame only. The sample has 130,000 or so clones, around 84% seen once. The sequenced sample was PBMCs, obtained after 24 months of ibrutinib treatment. Receptors originate from a human donor with chronic lymphocytic leukemia.

The CDR3, as DNA: TGTGCCAGCAGCTCGCTGGTGCGGGTCAGCTCTGGAAACACCATATATTTT. This translates into CASSSLVRVSSGNTIYF. This chain links TRBV7-8 with TRBJ1-3; D is undetermined. Per the germline V gene, CDR1 is SGHVS and CDR2 is FQNEAQ. V gave up 4 bases and J gave up 0 bases, with 16 bases separating them. The CDR3 contains 17 residues. Looking up the rest from reference TRBV7-8 and TRBJ1-3 gives the full variable domain: GAGVSQSPRYKVAKRGQDVALRCDPISGHVSLFWYQQALGQGPEFLTYFQNEAQLDKSGLPSDRFFAERPEGSVSTLKIQRTQQEDSAVYLCASSSLVRVSSGNTIYFGEGSWLTVV.

V usage is TRBV30 and J usage is TRBJ2-7, with TRBD1 matching 8 bases. CDR1 is GTSNPN, CDR2 SVGIG, per germline (reference sequence). This CDR3 comprises 16 residues. V lost 1 base and J lost 1; bases outside the gene matches: 9. CDR3 sequence reads: CAWSAPRTGSSYEQYF. CDR3 coding DNA: TGTGCCTGGAGTGCCCCGAGGACAGGGAGTTCCTACGAGCAGTACTTC.

This clone was seen once. V gene TRBV5-8 combines with J gene TRBJ2-2, with D tentatively TRBD1 or TRBD2 (6 bases each). The V gene lost 2 bases and the J gene lost 0 bases, with 11 bases spanning the gap. CDR3 size: 16 residues. CDR1 is SGHTS and CDR2 is YDEGEE in the germline V gene. CDR3 sequence (DNA): TGTGCCAGCAGCTTAGGAGGGGGACCGAACACCGGGGAGCTGTTTTTT. This translates into CASSLGGGPNTGELFF.

The rearrangement links TRBV5-1 to TRBJ1-6, with TRBD1 matching 7 bases. Germline CDR1 and CDR2: SGHRS and YFSETQ. This CDR3 spans 15 amino acids. V was clipped by 0 bases and J by 8 bases; unmatched bases: 5. For the CDR3, the DNA is TGCGCCAGCAGCTTGGAGCGGACAGGCCATTCACCCCTCCACTTT. Translating it yields CASSLERTGHSPLHF.

This chain connects TRBV7-2 to TRBJ2-7; a weak D match, TRBD2 (5 bases). Per germline, CDR1 SGHTA and CDR2 FQGNSA. This CDR3 region has 15 residues. V lost 5 bases and J lost 3, with 17 bases in between. The CDR3 region is CASSRGGRPVYEQYF. The DNA for the CDR3 is TGTGCCAGCAGCCGAGGCGGGCGTCCGGTCTACGAGCAGTACTTC.

J is TRBJ2-5 and V is TRBV5-1; 8 bases align to TRBD2. V trimming: 3 bases; J trimming: 5 bases; junction bases outside the gene matches: 6. CDR3 length: 14 residues. CDR1 is SGHRS and CDR2 is YFSETQ in the germline V gene. As DNA, the CDR3 is TGCGCCAGCAGCTCGAATCGGGAGGGTGAGACCCAGTACTTC. Translation: CASSSNREGETQYF.

This clone has just a few counts. This chain connects TRBV27 to TRBJ2-7; 7 bases are shared with TRBD1. The length of the CDR3 is 16 residues. The germline V gene has CDR1 MNHEY and CDR2 SMNVEV (reference sequence). V lost 1 base and J lost 2; bases outside the gene matches: 8. CDR3: CASSLFAGTVTYEQYF. CDR3 sequence (DNA): TGTGCCAGCAGTTTATTTGCCGGGACAGTCACCTACGAGCAGTACTTC.

This sequence joins TRBV7-2 and TRBJ2-7, with 8 bases fitting TRBD2. Germline values: CDR1 SGHTA, CDR2 FQGNSA. The CDR3 extends over 16 amino acids. With 4 bases clipped from V and 0 bases from J, the junction kept 8 bases outside the gene matches. Written as DNA, the CDR3 is TGTGCCAGCAGCTCGGGAAGCGGGGGCTACTCCTACGAGCAGTACTTC. It yields the protein CASSSGSGGYSYEQYF.

This clone showed up just once. The V gene is TRBV19, the J gene TRBJ1-1, with 7 nucleotides matching TRBD1. V lost 3 bases, J lost 10 bases, and 8 bases stayed unmatched. The CDR3 loop spans 13 amino acids. Germline V gene sequence: CDR1 LNHDA, CDR2 SQIVND (reference sequence). The chain's CDR3 is CASSIPGGGRAFF. CDR3 sequence (DNA): TGTGCCAGTAGTATCCCAGGGGGTGGCAGAGCTTTCTTT.

V and J are TRBV5-4 and TRBJ1-6; no clear D gene. Germline CDR1 reads SGHNT; CDR2 reads YYREEE (reference sequence). V was clipped by 3 bases and J by 6 bases, with 4 bases between them. The CDR3 runs to 12 residues. In nucleotides, the CDR3 is TGTGCCAGCAGCTCCCCTAATTCACCCCTCCACTTT. It specifies CASSSPNSPLHF.

V is TRBV6-5 and J is TRBJ1-1; no clear D gene. The CDR3 runs to 13 residues. Trimming took 2 bases from V and 4 from J, leaving 8 bases between them. Germline loops: CDR1 MNHEY, CDR2 SVGAGI. The chain's CDR3 is CASSYPVGTEAFF. The DNA of the CDR3 is TGTGCCAGCAGTTACCCGGTAGGCACTGAAGCTTTCTTT.

The chain links TRBV7-8 to TRBJ2-5; 8 nucleotides agree with TRBD2. There are 16 residues in the CDR3. Germline assignment: CDR1 SGHVS and CDR2 FQNEAQ. The V and J ends lost 6 bases and 0 bases, in that order; junction bases with no gene match: 9. DNA of the CDR3: TGTGCCAGCAGGTTTGCTGGCGGGGGGTACCAAGAGACCCAGTACTTC. Encoded protein: CASRFAGGGYQETQYF.

The V call is TRBV19, the J call TRBJ1-1, with 8 bases matching TRBD1. From germline, CDR1 is LNHDA and CDR2 SQIVND (reference sequence). The CDR3 runs 17 residues. After removal of 4 bases from V and 0 bases from J, the junction contained 10 bases not matched to a gene. The CDR3 region has the DNA TGTGCCAGTAGTACCCGCCGGACAGGGCCAATGAACACTGAAGCTTTCTTT. Amino acids: CASSTRRTGPMNTEAFF.

J is TRBJ2-5 and V is TRBV6-6; D is ambiguous. V lost 5 bases and J 2 bases, leaving 9 bases between the germline ends. This CDR3 has 13 amino acids. Looked up from germline, CDR1 is MNHNY and CDR2 is SVGAGI (reference sequence). CDR3 in DNA: TGTGCCAGCAGTGCTGATCCACAAGAGACCCAGTACTTC. Its protein is CASSADPQETQYF.

The gene calls are TRBV11-2 and TRBJ1-3; tentative D call: TRBD1 (6 bases). V lost 0 bases to trimming and J lost 3 bases, with 9 bases between them. The CDR3 length is 15 residues. CDR1 SGHAT and CDR2 FQNNGV come from the germline V gene. The CDR3 nucleotides are TGTGCCAGCAGCTTAGAGAGAGGGGGTGGAAACACCATATATTTT. Translation gives CASSLERGGGNTIYF. The variable domain in full, completed from reference TRBV11-2 and TRBJ1-3, reads EAGVAQSPRYKIIEKRQSVAFWCNPISGHATLYWYQQILGQGPKLLIQFQNNGVVDDSQLPKDRFSAERLKGVDSTLKIQPAKLEDSAVYLCASSLERGGGNTIYFGEGSWLTVV.

The rearrangement uses TRBV7-2 and TRBJ1-6; D is unresolved. Trimming pared 8 bases from V and 5 bases from J, leaving 16 bases between. This CDR3 region has 15 residues. CDR1 and CDR2 (germline): SGHTA, FQGNSA. The CDR3, as DNA: TGTGCCAGCGGCAAAAGGGTTGGTGATAATTCACCCCTCCACTTT. Protein: CASGKRVGDNSPLHF. The whole variable domain, remainder taken from reference TRBV7-2 and TRBJ1-6, is GAGVSQSPSNKVTEKGKDVELRCDPISGHTALYWYRQSLGQGLEFLIYFQGNSAPDKSGLPSDRFSAERTGGSVSTLTIQRTQQEDSAVYLCASGKRVGDNSPLHFGNGTRLTVT.

This clone occurred once. This chain joins TRBV14 and TRBJ1-1; TRBD1 agrees at 8 bases. CDR1 and CDR2 (germline): SGHDN, FVKESK. The CDR3 extends over 15 amino acids. V gave up 4 bases and J gave up 2 bases; unmatched junction bases: 6. The CDR3 reads CASSPRTGFNTEAFF. The CDR3 nucleotides are TGTGCCAGCAGCCCACGGACAGGGTTTAACACTGAAGCTTTCTTT.

The V and J genes are TRBV19 and TRBJ1-2; the D is unclear. The V gene's germline CDR1 is LNHDA and CDR2 SQIVND (reference sequence). There are 15 residues in the CDR3. V was trimmed by 3 bases and J by 4 bases, leaving 15 bases between them. CDR3 residues: CASSIDGRRIYGYTF. DNA for the CDR3: TGTGCCAGTAGTATTGATGGGAGACGGATCTATGGCTACACCTTC.

The chain carries TRBV19 and TRBJ2-7; 8 nucleotides align to TRBD1. Per the germline V gene, CDR1 is LNHDA and CDR2 is SQIVND (reference sequence). Losses at the gene ends were 6 bases for V and 4 bases for J; bases not matched to a gene: 14. This CDR3 region has 16 residues. The CDR3 here is CASSLTRGQGAYEQYF. The DNA of the CDR3 is TGTGCCAGTAGCCTGACCCGAGGACAGGGTGCTTACGAGCAGTACTTC.

The chain joins TRBV6-5 to TRBJ1-2; D call uncertain. Trimming pared 0 bases from V and 5 bases from J, leaving 13 bases between. In germline, CDR1 is MNHEY, CDR2 SVGAGI. The CDR3 has 15 amino acids. CDR3 coding DNA: TGTGCCAGCAGTTACTCGTTTGGAAATGATTATGGCTACACCTTC. Translation gives CASSYSFGNDYGYTF.

The chain carries TRBV19 and TRBJ2-1; 7 bases are a match to TRBD1. The V segment lost 7 bases and the J segment 7 bases; nucleotides outside the gene matches: 10. Germline assignment: CDR1 LNHDA and CDR2 SQIVND (reference sequence). The CDR3 is 14 residues long. CDR3 sequence reads: CASTNIGGQNEQFF. The CDR3 region has the DNA TGTGCCAGTACCAACATTGGGGGACAGAATGAGCAGTTCTTC.

This chain connects TRBV9 to TRBJ2-2; perhaps TRBD1 as D (5 bases). Germline loops: CDR1 SGDLS, CDR2 YYNGEE. CDR3 size: 16 residues. V lost 4 bases to trimming and J lost 2 bases, with 15 bases between them. As DNA, the CDR3 is TGTGCCAGCAGCAGTAGGTGGCAGGGAAACACCGGGGAGCTGTTTTTT. Translating it yields CASSSRWQGNTGELFF.

V usage is TRBV6-5 and J usage is TRBJ2-7; D is perhaps TRBD1 (6 bases). The CDR3 sequence is 14 residues long. Trimming removed 2 bases from V and 0 bases from J, with 8 bases in between. Germline CDR1 and CDR2: MNHEY and SVGAGI. CDR3 bases: TGTGCCAGCAGTTACGACAGGAACTCCTACGAGCAGTACTTC. This encodes CASSYDRNSYEQYF.

V usage is TRBV7-2 and J usage is TRBJ1-1, with 8 bases fitting TRBD1. The CDR3 spans 14 residues. Unmatched junction bases numbered 2, after V lost 4 bases and J lost 1 base. In germline, CDR1 is SGHTA, CDR2 FQGNSA. The DNA of the CDR3 is TGTGCCAGCAGCTCCGGGACAGGGAACACTGAAGCTTTCTTT. Amino acids: CASSSGTGNTEAFF. Combining the CDR3 with reference TRBV7-2 and TRBJ1-1 gives the whole variable domain GAGVSQSPSNKVTEKGKDVELRCDPISGHTALYWYRQSLGQGLEFLIYFQGNSAPDKSGLPSDRFSAERTGGSVSTLTIQRTQQEDSAVYLCASSSGTGNTEAFFGQGTRLTVV.

This chain links TRBV5-4 with TRBJ1-1, with 10 bases fitting TRBD1. The V and J ends lost 10 bases and 1 base, in that order; junction bases with no gene match: 4. Germline loops: CDR1 SGHNT, CDR2 YYREEE (reference sequence). The CDR3 extends over 13 amino acids. The chain's CDR3 is CAGQGGQNTEAFF. DNA of the CDR3: TGTGCCGGACAGGGGGGTCAGAACACTGAAGCTTTCTTT.

The V gene is TRBV6-5, the J gene TRBJ2-3; 12 bases match TRBD1. J lost 6 bases, V lost 0 bases, and 4 bases had no gene match. The CDR3 length is 16 residues. Germline CDR1 is MNHEY and CDR2 is SVGAGI. Here the CDR3 reads CASSYSGQGARDTQYF. Written as DNA, the CDR3 is TGTGCCAGCAGTTACTCGGGACAGGGGGCGAGGGATACGCAGTATTTT.

The CDR3 DNA reads TGTGCCAGCAGTCGATCCCCTGGGGGTATCTATGGCTACACCTTC. It encodes CASSRSPGGIYGYTF. V gene TRBV27 combines with J gene TRBJ1-2, with D possibly matching TRBD1 (5 bases). V dropped 5 bases and J dropped 4 bases, with 17 bases sitting between them. Germline-derived CDR1 and CDR2 are MNHEY and SMNVEV (reference sequence). This CDR3 is built from 15 residues.